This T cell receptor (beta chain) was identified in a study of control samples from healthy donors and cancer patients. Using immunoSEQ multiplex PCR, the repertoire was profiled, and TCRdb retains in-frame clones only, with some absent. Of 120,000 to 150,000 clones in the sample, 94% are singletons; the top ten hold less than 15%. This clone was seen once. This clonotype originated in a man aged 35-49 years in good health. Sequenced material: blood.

The CDR3 spells CASSSRANEKLFF. As DNA, the CDR3 is TGTGCCAGCAGCTCTAGGGCTAATGAAAAACTGTTTTTT. The chain links TRBV3-1 (or the pseudogene TRBV3-2) to TRBJ1-4; D is ambiguous. Germline lookup yields CDR1 LGHDT and CDR2 YNNKEL (reference sequence). V gave up 5 bases and J gave up 3 bases, with 7 bases separating them. The CDR3 sequence is 13 residues long.